One TCR beta chain is described in this entry. The antigen this receptor binds is unknown. Base qualities are not at hand, and no much larger clone is one base apart. The immunoSEQ Assay, a bias-controlled multiplex PCR, was used to amplify TCRbeta CDR3 regions from genomic DNA. Per the source publication's procedure: The number of nucleated cells in each sample was estimated by amplification of reference gene primers within the assay. To quantify the absolute abundance of each unique TCRbeta CDR3 rearrangement, sequence reads were collapsed and filtered. For each sample, productive Simpson clonality was calculated by taking the square root of Simpson's diversity index across productive rearrangements. TCRdb took this table from immuneACCESS and kept in-frame rearrangements with V and J called. Such tables lack part of the clones; where checked against another copy, unresolved V genes explain under half of the gap, and the rest is unexplained. V, J and clone size derive from that table, while D and trimming were established from the DNA sequence. This sample comprises about 210,000 clones, 60% to 85% of them detected only once. Together, the top ten hold more than 7% of the sample.

The sample belongs to a study of blood T cell repertoires in COVID-19 (dated by TCRdb to about 2020). In terms of the full investigation: Samples from collaborators originated in the United States, Italy and Spain and spanned both the acute and convalescent phases of COVID-19. The repertoires were made available in a free public database intended to serve as a resource for research on the immune response to SARS-CoV-2. The dataset comprised deeply sampled blood TCRbeta repertoires from subjects exposed to, actively infected with, or recovered from COVID-19. The prospective study material was composed of cDNA or gDNA derived from T cells, B-cell-depleted T cells, or PBMCs. Where available, HLA class I and class II types were taken from metadata supplied by the sample provider and were not determined by assay-based typing. Nearly every sample came with metadata listing a de-identified subject ID, COVID-19 status, age in years and sex. The samples were drawn from the first 160 participants of the ongoing ImmuneRACE study and from 1,254 subjects provided by 6 global collaborators. Summary of the overall study and its limitations: Clinical and demographic metadata were provided uncurated, with the amount varying by source and participant.

V loses 2 bases at its end and J loses 0 bases; junction bases beyond the gene matches: 8. Spanning cysteine to phenylalanine, the CDR3 consists of 17 amino acids. The retained sequence is limited to the CDR3, 51 bases, with the frame set at the first base. For CDR1 and CDR2, the germline V gene lists SGHRS and YFSETQ. Whole blood was collected in K2EDTA tubes by collaborating institutions according to the institutions' own protocols. Collaborator samples were shipped for TCRbeta analysis as frozen whole blood, isolated PBMCs, or DNA extracted from either sample type. The sequenced sample consisted of peripheral blood. This chain is built from TRBV5-1 and TRBJ2-7; 10 junctional bases match TRBD2. This sequence originates from a woman aged 70 to 79 with acute or convalescent COVID-19. The CDR3 amino acid sequence is: CASSFGLAVSSSYEQYF. The DNA sequence follows: TGCGCCAGCAGCTTTGGACTAGCGGTTTCGAGCTCCTACGAGCAGTACTTC.